A single sample gave rise to the 2 T cell receptor beta chains below, sequenced in a study of T cell responses to AZD1222 COVID-19 vaccine. Clones were read by immunoSEQ multiplex PCR, and TCRdb kept only the in-frame ones, dropping some. The sample carries about 160,000 clones, just over 90% recorded once. The source material was peripheral blood, sampled on day 0 of MenACWY control vaccination. The source is an adult in good health.

The chain recombines TRBV2 with TRBJ1-5, with TRBD1 identical over 8 bases. The CDR3 has 13 amino acids. Germline V gives CDR1 SNHLY, CDR2 FYNNEI. V shed 6 bases, J shed 6 bases, and the junction held 4 bases outside the gene matches. This CDR3 reads CASRGQGPQPQHF. The DNA of the CDR3 is TGTGCCAGCAGAGGACAGGGCCCTCAGCCCCAGCATTTT.

This sequence joins TRBV24-1 and TRBJ2-3; D is ambiguous. Deletions cut 5 bases from V and 2 bases from J, with 13 bases between. The CDR3 sequence is 15 residues long. Germline V gene sequence: CDR1 KGHDR, CDR2 SFDVKD. This chain's CDR3 is CATSVSNRYTDTQYF. CDR3 nucleotide sequence: TGTGCCACCAGTGTTAGTAACCGGTACACAGATACGCAGTATTTT.